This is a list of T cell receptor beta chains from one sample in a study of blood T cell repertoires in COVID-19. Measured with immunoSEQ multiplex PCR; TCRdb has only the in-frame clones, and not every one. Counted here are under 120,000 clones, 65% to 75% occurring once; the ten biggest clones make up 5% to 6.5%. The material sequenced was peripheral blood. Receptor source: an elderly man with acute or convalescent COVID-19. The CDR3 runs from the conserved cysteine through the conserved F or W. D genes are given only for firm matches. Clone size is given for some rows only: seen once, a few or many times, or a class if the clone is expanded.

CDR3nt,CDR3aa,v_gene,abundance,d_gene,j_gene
TGTGCCAGCAGCTTAAATGGAGAAAACGAGCAGTACTTC,CASSLNGENEQYF,TRBV7-9,.,.,TRBJ2-7
TGTGCCAGCAGCTTAGCTCTCGGAGCCCGGAATTACGAGCAGTACTTC,CASSLALGARNYEQYF,TRBV7-2,.,.,TRBJ2-7
TGTGCCAGCAGCTTAGAAACCGCGAGATTCGGCGAGCAGTACTTC,CASSLETARFGEQYF,TRBV7-2,.,.,TRBJ2-7
TGTGCCATCAGGGAGGTGATGTTCAGGGATTACACGGGGCCCCAGCATTTT,CAIREVMFRDYTGPQHF,TRBV10-3,.,.,TRBJ1-5
TGTGCCAGCAAGGCGGGAGCATTCGACGAGCAGTACTTC,CASKAGAFDEQYF,TRBV25-1,.,TRBD2,TRBJ2-7
TGCGCCAGCAGCCGCGGACAGAACACCGGGGAGCTGTTTTTT,CASSRGQNTGELFF,TRBV5-1,.,.,TRBJ2-2
TGTGCCAGCAAGAACCCGGGACAGGCCTCTGGAAACACCATATATTTT,CASKNPGQASGNTIYF,TRBV6-6,.,TRBD1,TRBJ1-3
TGCGCCAGCAGCCAAGGGGTTAGGGGCGGGGAGCTGTTTTTT,CASSQGVRGGELFF,TRBV4-3,few,.,TRBJ2-2
TGTGCCAGCTCACAGATAGCGGGAGAGAACGAGCAGTACTTC,CASSQIAGENEQYF,TRBV18,.,TRBD2,TRBJ2-7
TGTGCCAGTAGTATCGGAGTAAACCAGCCCCAGCATTTT,CASSIGVNQPQHF,TRBV19,.,.,TRBJ1-5
TGCAGCGTTGACGGGTATGGCTACACCTTC,CSVDGYGYTF,TRBV29-1,.,.,TRBJ1-2
TGTGCCAGCAGTTCCCCGGCTGGAGGGTTTGGGGCCAACGTCCTGACTTTC,CASSSPAGGFGANVLTF,TRBV27,.,.,TRBJ2-6
TGCGCCAGCAGCACCGGGATGGCGGCCAACAATGAGCAGTTCTTC,CASSTGMAANNEQFF,TRBV5-1,.,.,TRBJ2-1
TGTGCCAGCAGCTATGGACAGATGGAGACCCAGTACTTC,CASSYGQMETQYF,TRBV5-5,many,.,TRBJ2-5
TGTGCCTGGAGCCGACTGGACCGGACAGGGGGCGATACGCAGTATTTT,CAWSRLDRTGGDTQYF,TRBV30,once,TRBD1,TRBJ2-3
TGTGCCAGCTCACCAGCAGGGGAGGGCGAGCAGTACTTC,CASSPAGEGEQYF,TRBV18,.,.,TRBJ2-7